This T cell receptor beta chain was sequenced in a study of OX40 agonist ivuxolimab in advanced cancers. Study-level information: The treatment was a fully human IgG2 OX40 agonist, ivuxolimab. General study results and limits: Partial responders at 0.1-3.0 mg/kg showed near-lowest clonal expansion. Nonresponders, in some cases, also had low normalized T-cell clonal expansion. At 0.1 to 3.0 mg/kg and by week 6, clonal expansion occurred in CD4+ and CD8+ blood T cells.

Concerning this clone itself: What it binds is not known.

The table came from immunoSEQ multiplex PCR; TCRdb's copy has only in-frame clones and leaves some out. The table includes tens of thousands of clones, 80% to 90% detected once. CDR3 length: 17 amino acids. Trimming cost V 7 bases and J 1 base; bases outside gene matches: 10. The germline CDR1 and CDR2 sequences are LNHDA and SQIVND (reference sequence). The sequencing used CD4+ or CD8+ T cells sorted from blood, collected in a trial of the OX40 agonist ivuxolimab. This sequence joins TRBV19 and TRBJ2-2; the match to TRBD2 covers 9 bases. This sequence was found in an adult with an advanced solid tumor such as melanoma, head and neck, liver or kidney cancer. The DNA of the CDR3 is TGTGCCAGTAAAACTAGCGGGTTTCTTCTGAACACCGGGGAGCTGTTTTTT. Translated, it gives CASKTSGFLLNTGELFF.